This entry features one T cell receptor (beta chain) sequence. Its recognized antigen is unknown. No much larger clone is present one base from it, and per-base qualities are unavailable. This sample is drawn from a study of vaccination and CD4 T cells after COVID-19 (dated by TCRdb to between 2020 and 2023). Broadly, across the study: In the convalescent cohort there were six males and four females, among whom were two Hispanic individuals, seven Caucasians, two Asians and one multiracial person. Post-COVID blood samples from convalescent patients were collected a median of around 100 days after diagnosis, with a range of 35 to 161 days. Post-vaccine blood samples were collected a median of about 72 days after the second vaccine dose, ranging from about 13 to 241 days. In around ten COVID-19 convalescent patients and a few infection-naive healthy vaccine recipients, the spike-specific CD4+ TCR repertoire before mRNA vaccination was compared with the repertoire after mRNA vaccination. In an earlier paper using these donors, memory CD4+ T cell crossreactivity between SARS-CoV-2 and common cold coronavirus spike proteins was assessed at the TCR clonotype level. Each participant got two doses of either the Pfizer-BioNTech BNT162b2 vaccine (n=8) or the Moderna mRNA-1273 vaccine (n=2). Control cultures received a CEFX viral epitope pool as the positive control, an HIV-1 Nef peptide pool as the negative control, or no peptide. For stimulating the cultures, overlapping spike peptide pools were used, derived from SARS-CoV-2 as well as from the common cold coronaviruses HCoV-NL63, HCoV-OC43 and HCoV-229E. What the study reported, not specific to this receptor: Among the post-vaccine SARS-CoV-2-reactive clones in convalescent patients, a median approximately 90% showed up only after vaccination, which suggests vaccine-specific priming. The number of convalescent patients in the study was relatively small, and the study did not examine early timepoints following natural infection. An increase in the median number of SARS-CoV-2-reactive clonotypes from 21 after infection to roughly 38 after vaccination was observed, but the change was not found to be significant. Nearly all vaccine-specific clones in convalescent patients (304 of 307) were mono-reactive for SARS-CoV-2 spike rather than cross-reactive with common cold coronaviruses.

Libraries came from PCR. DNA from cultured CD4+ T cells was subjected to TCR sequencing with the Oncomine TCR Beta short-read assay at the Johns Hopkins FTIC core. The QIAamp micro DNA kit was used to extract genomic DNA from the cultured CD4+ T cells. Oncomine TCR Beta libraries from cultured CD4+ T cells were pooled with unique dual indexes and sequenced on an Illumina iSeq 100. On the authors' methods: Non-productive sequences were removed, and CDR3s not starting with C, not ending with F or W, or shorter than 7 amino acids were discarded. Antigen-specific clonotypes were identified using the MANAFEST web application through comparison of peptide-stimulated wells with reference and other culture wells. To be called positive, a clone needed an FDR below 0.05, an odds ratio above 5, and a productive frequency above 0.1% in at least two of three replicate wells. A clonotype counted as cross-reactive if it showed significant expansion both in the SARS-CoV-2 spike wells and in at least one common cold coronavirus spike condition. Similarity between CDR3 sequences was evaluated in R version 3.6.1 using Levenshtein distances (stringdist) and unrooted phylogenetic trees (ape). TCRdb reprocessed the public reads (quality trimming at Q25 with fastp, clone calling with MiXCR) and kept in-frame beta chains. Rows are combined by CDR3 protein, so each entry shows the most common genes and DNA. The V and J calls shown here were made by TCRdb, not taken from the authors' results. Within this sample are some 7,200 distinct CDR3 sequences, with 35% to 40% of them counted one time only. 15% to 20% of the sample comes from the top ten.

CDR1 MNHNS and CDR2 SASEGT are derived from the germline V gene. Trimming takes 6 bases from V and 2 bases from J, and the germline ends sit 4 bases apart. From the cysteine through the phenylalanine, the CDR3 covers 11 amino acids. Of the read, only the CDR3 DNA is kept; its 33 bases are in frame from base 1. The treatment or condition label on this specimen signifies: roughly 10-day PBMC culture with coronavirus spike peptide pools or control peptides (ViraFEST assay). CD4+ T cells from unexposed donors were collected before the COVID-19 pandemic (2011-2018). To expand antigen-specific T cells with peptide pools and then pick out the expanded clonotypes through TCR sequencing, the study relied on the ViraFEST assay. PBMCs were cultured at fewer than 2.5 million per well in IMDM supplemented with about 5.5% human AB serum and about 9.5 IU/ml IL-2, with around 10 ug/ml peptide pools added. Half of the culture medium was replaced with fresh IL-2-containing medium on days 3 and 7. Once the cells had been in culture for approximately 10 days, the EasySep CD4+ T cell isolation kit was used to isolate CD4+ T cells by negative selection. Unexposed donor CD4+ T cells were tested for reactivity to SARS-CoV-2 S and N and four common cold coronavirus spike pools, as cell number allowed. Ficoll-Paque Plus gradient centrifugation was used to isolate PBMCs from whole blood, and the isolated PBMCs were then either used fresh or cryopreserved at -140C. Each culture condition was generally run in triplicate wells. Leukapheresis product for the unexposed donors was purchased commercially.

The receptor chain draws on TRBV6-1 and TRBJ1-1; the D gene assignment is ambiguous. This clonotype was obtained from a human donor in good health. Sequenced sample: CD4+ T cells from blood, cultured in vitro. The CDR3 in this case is CASRVNTEAFF. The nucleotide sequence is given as TGTGCCAGCAGGGTTAACACTGAAGCTTTCTTT.